This entry describes one T cell receptor beta chain. The antigen is undetermined. The data stem from a study of T cell responses to AZD1222 COVID-19 vaccine. The CDR3 totals 14 residues. Germline V gene data show CDR1 as MNHEY and CDR2 as SVGAGI. Trimming removed 8 bases at V and 2 bases at J, with 13 bases between. Regarding the study as a whole: Mapped onto spike, vaccine-associated CD4 TCRs spanned it and were dominant at 160-218 and 743-854. Recipients of two AZD1222 doses showed rising Spike-specific TCR breadth and depth. AZD1222 recipients seropositive at baseline numbered only five to seven.

Produced via immunoSEQ multiplex PCR; TCRdb's table is partial and in-frame only. This table has 120,000 to 150,000 clones, around 90% appearing once. The sequence derives from an adult who received the MenACWY meningococcal vaccine as a control. This specimen was peripheral blood, taken 28 days after the second dose of the MenACWY control vaccine. V gene TRBV6-5 combines with J gene TRBJ2-1; D could derive from TRBD1 or TRBD2 (7 bases each). As DNA, the CDR3 is TGTGCCAGCTCAGGGGGGGGGCCCTACAATGAGCAGTTCTTC. This gives the protein CASSGGGPYNEQFF.